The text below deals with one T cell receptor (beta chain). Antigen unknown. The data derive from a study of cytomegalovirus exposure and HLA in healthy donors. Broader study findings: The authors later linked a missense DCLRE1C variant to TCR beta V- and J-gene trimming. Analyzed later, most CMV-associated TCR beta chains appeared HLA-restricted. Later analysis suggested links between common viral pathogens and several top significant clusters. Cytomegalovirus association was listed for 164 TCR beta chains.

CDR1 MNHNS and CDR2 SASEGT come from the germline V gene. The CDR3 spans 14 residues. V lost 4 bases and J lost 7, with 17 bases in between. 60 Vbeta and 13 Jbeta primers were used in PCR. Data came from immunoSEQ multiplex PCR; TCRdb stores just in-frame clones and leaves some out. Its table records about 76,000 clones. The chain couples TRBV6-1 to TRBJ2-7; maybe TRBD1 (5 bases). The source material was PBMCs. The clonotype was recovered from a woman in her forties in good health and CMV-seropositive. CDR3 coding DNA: TGTGCCAGCAGTGTGGGGCCCCTGTTGGGGGAGCAGTACTTC. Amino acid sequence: CASSVGPLLGEQYF.